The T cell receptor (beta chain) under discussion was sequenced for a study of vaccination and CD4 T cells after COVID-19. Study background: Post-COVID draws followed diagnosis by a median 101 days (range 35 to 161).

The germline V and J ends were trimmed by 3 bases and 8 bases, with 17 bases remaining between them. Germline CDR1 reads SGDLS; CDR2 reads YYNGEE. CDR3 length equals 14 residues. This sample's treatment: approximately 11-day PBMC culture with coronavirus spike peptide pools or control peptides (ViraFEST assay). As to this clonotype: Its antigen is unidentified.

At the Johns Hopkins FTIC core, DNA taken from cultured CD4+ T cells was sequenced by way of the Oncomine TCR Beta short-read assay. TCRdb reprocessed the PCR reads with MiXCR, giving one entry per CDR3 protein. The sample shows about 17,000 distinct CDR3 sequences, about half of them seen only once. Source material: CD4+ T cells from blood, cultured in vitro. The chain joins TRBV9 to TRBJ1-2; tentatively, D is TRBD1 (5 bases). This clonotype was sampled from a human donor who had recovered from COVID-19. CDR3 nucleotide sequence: TGTGCCAGCAGCGAGCAGGGCCCACTCGGGGGCTACACCTTC. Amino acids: CASSEQGPLGGYTF.